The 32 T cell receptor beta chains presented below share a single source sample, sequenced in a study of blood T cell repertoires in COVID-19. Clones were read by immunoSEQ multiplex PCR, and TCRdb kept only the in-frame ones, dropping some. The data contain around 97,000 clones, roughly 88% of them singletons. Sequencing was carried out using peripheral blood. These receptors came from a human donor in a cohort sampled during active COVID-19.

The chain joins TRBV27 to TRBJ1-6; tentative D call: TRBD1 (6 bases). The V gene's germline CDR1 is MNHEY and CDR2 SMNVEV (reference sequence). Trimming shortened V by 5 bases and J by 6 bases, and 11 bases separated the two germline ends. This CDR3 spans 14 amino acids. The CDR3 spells CASSPIRGNSPLHF. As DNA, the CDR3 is TGTGCCAGCAGTCCCATCAGGGGTAATTCACCCCTCCACTTT.

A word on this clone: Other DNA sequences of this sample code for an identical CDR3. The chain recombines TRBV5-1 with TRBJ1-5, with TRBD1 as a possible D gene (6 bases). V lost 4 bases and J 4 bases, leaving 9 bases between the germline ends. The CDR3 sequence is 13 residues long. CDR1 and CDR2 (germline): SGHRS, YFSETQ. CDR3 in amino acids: CASSLDSNQPQHF. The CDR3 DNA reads TGCGCCAGCAGCCTGGACAGTAATCAGCCCCAGCATTTT.

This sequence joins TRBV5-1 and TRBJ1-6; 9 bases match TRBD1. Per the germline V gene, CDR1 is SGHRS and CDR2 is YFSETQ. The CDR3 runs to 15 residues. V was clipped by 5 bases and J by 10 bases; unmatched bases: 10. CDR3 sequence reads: CASSRGQGIGSPLHF. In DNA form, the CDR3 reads TGCGCCAGCAGTCGCGGACAGGGGATAGGGTCACCCCTCCACTTT.

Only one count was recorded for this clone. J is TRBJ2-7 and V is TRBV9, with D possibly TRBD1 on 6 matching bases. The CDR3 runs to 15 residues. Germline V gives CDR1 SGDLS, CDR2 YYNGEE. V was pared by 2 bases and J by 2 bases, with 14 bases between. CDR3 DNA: TGTGCCAGCAGCGTCGAACAGGGAATTCCCTACGAGCAGTACTTC. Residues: CASSVEQGIPYEQYF. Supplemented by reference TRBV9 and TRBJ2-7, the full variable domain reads DSGVTQTPKHLITATGQRVTLRCSPRSGDLSVYWYQQSLDQGLQFLIQYYNGEERAKGNILERFSAQQFPDLHSELNLSSLELGDSALYFCASSVEQGIPYEQYFGPGTRLTVT.

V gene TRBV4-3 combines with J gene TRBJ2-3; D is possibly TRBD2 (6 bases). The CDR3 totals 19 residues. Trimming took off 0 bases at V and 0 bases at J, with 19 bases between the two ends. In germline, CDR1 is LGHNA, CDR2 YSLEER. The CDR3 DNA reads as TGCGCCAGCAGCCAAGATTTCGGGCCAACTAGCCCGAGCACAGATACGCAGTATTTT. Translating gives CASSQDFGPTSPSTDTQYF.

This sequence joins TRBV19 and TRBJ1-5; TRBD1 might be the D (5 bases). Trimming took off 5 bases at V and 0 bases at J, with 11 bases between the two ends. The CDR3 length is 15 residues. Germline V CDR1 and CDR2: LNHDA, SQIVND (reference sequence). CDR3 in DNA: TGTGCCAGTAGTGTCCAGGGCGTTAGCAATCAGCCCCAGCATTTT. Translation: CASSVQGVSNQPQHF.

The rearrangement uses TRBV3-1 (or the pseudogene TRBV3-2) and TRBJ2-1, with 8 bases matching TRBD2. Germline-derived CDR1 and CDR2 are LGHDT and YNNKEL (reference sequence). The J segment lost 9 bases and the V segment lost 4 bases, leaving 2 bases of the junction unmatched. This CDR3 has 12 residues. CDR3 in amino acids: CASSLAGLEQFF. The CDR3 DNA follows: TGTGCCAGCAGCCTAGCGGGGCTTGAGCAGTTCTTC.

The CDR3 DNA sequence: TGTGCCTGGAGTGTCTCTACTAGCTACGAGCAGTACTTC. Protein sequence: CAWSVSTSYEQYF. The chain uses TRBV30 and TRBJ2-7, with D possibly TRBD2 on 5 matching bases. CDR1 is GTSNPN, CDR2 SVGIG, per germline (reference sequence). The CDR3 has 13 amino acids. V shed 0 bases and J shed 3 bases, with 9 bases lying between them.

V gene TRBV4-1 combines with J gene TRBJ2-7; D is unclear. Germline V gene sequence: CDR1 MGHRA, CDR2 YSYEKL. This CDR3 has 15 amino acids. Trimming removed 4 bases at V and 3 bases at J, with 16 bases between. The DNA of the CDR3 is TGCGCCAGCAGCCTTGAGACTCTTTCCAACTACGAGCAGTACTTC. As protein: CASSLETLSNYEQYF.

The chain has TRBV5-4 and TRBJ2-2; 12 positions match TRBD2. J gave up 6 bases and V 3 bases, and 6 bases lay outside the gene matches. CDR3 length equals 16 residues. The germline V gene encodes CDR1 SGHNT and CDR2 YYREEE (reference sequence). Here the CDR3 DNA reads TGTGCCAGCAGCTCCCTGACTAGCGGGAGCGCCGGGGAGCTGTTTTTT. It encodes CASSSLTSGSAGELFF.

For the CDR3, the DNA is TGTGCCAGCTCACCACTGCTAGCGGGAGTAGATACGCAGTATTTT. It is translated as CASSPLLAGVDTQYF. The chain employs TRBV18 and TRBJ2-3; 10 nucleotides align to TRBD2. This CDR3 is built from 15 residues. The V gene's germline CDR1 is KGHSH and CDR2 LQKENI. The V and J ends lost 1 base and 5 bases, in that order; junction bases with no gene match: 3.

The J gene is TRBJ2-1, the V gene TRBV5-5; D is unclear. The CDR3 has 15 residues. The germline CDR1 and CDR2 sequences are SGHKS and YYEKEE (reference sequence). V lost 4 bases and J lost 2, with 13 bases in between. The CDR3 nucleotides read TGTGCCAGCAGCCCTATCCACGTCCCCTACAATGAGCAGTTCTTC. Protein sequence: CASSPIHVPYNEQFF.

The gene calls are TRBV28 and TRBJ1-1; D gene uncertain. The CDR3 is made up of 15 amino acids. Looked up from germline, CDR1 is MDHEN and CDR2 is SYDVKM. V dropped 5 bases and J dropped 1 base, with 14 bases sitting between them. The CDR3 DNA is TGTGCCAGCAGTCGCACAGATGCAGGGAACACTGAAGCTTTCTTT. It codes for CASSRTDAGNTEAFF.

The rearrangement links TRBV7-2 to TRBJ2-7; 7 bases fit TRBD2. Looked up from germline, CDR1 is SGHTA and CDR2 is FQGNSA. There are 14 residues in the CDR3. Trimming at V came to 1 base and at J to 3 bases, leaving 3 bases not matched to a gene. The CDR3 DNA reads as TGTGCCAGCAGCTTAGAGGGGAGGGGCTACGAGCAGTACTTC. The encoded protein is CASSLEGRGYEQYF.

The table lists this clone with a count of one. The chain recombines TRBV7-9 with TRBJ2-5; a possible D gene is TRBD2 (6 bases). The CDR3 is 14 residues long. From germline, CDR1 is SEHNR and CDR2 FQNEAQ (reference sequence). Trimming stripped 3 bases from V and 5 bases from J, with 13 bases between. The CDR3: CASSFTGVGETQYF. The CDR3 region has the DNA TGTGCCAGCAGCTTTACGGGAGTCGGGGAGACCCAGTACTTC.

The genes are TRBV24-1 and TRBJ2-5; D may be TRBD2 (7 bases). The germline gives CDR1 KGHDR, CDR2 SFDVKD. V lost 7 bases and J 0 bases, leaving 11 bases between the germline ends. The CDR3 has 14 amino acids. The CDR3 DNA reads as TGTGCCACCAGCGGGGGGCCCTACCAAGAGACCCAGTACTTC. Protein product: CATSGGPYQETQYF.

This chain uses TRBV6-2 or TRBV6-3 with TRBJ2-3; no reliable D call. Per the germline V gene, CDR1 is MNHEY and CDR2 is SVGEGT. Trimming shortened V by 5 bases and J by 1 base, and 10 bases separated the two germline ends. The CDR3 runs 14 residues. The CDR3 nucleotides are TGTGCCAGCAGTCCCCCCCCGGGCACAGATACGCAGTATTTT. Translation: CASSPPPGTDTQYF.

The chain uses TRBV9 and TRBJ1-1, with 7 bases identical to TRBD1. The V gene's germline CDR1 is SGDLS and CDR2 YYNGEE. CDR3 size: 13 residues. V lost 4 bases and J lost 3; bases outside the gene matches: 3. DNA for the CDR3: TGTGCCAGCAGCACCAGGGGGTACACTGAAGCTTTCTTT. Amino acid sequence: CASSTRGYTEAFF. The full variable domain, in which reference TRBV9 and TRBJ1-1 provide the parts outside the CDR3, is DSGVTQTPKHLITATGQRVTLRCSPRSGDLSVYWYQQSLDQGLQFLIQYYNGEERAKGNILERFSAQQFPDLHSELNLSSLELGDSALYFCASSTRGYTEAFFGQGTRLTVV.

The CDR3 DNA follows: TGTGCCAGCAGCTTAGGCCGGGAGGCCTACGAGCAGTACTTC. It encodes CASSLGREAYEQYF. The chain uses TRBV7-9 and TRBJ2-7; 7 nucleotides align to TRBD2. Per germline, CDR1 SEHNR and CDR2 FQNEAQ (reference sequence). Trimming removed 1 base from V and 2 bases from J; junction bases left unmatched: 2. The CDR3 length is 14 residues.

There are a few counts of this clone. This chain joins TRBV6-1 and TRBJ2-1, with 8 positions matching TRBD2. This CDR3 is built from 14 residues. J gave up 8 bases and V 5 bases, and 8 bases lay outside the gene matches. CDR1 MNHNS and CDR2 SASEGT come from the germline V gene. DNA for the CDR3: TGTGCCAGCAGTTTGGGACTAGGATACGATGAGCAGTTCTTC. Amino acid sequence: CASSLGLGYDEQFF.

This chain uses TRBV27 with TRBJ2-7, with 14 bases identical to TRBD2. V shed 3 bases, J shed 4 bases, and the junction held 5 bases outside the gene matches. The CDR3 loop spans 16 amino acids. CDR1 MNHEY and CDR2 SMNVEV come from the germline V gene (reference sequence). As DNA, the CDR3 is TGTGCCAGCAGTTTTAGGACTAGCGGGAGGTGGTACGAGCAGTACTTC. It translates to CASSFRTSGRWYEQYF.

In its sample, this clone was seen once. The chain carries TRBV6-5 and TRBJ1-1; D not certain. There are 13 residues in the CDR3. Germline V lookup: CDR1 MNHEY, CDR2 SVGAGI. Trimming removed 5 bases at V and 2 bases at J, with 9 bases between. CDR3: CASSTDLNTEAFF. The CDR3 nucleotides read TGTGCCAGCAGTACCGACTTAAACACTGAAGCTTTCTTT.

CDR3: CAWSAAGDRGFTEAFF. DNA of the CDR3: TGTGCCTGGAGTGCGGCGGGAGACAGGGGATTCACTGAAGCTTTCTTT. The chain links TRBV30 to TRBJ1-1; 8 bases agree with TRBD1. The V gene's germline CDR1 is GTSNPN and CDR2 SVGIG (reference sequence). This CDR3 region has 16 residues. After removal of 1 base from V and 4 bases from J, the junction contained 11 bases not matched to a gene.

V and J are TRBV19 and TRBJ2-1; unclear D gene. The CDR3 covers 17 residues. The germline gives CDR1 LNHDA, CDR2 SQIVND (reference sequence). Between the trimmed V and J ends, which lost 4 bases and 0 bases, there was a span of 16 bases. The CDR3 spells CASSKKDRVSSYNEQFF. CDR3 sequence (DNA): TGTGCCAGTAGTAAAAAAGACCGGGTCAGCTCCTACAATGAGCAGTTCTTC.

Here the CDR3 reads CASSLAAAGIYGYTF. CDR3 DNA sequence: TGTGCCAGCAGCTTGGCCGCGGCCGGGATCTATGGCTACACCTTC. The chain links TRBV5-8 to TRBJ1-2, with D unresolved. V was clipped by 0 bases and J by 4 bases, with 13 bases between them. The CDR3 totals 15 residues. Per germline, CDR1 SGHTS and CDR2 YDEGEE.

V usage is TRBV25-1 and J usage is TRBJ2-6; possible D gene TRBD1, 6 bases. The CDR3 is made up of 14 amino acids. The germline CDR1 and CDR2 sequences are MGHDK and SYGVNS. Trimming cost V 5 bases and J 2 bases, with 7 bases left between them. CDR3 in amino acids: CASSQGPGANVLTF. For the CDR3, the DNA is TGTGCCAGCAGTCAGGGGCCTGGGGCCAACGTCCTGACTTTC.

The CDR3 loop reads CASSPPAGGNTGELFF. The CDR3 DNA follows: TGTGCCAGCAGCCCACCGGCGGGAGGGAACACCGGGGAGCTGTTTTTT. The J gene is TRBJ2-2, the V gene TRBV11-3, with 8 bases that match TRBD2. This CDR3 is built from 16 residues. V shed 5 bases and J 1 base; nucleotides not matched to a gene: 6. Germline CDR1 reads SGHNT; CDR2 reads YENEEA.

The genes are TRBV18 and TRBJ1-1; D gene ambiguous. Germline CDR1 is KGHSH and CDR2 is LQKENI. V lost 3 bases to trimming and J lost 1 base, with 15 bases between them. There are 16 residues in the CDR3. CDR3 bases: TGTGCCAGCTCACCGTCGCGGAATTCTAGGAACACTGAAGCTTTCTTT. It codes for CASSPSRNSRNTEAFF.

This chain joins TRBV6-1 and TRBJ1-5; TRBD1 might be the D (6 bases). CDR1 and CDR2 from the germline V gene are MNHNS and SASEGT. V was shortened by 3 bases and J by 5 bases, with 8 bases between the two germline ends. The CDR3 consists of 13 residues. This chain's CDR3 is CASSDRGDQPQHF. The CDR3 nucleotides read TGTGCCAGCAGTGACAGGGGCGATCAGCCCCAGCATTTT.

The CDR3 sequence is CACQTRGTGSYEQYF. The CDR3 DNA reads as TGTGCCTGCCAAACTAGGGGGACAGGGTCCTACGAGCAGTACTTC. The chain employs TRBV2 and TRBJ2-7, with 9 positions matching TRBD1. The ends lost 11 bases at V and 1 base at J; junction bases unmatched: 12. The CDR3 totals 15 residues. Germline assignment: CDR1 SNHLY and CDR2 FYNNEI.

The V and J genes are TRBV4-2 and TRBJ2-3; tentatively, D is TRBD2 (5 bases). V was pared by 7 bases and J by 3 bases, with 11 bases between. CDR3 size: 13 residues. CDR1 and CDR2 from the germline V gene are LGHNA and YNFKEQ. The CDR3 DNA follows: TGTGCCAGCATTGGGAGCCTTACAGATACGCAGTATTTT. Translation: CASIGSLTDTQYF.

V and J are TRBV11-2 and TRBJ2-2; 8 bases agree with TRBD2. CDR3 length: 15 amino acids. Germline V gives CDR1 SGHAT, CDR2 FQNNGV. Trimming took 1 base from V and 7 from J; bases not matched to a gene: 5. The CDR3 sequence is CASSLVAGSGGELFF. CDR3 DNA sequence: TGTGCCAGCAGCTTAGTAGCGGGAAGCGGCGGGGAGCTGTTTTTT.